These 20 T cell receptor beta chains share one sample of origin, sequenced in a study of cytomegalovirus exposure and HLA in healthy donors. The table came from immunoSEQ multiplex PCR; TCRdb's copy has only in-frame clones and leaves some out. The sample holds about 350,000 clones, 75% to 90% seen once. The sample taken for sequencing was PBMCs. Receptors were obtained from a woman in her twenties or thirties in good health and CMV-seropositive.

This chain links TRBV5-4 with TRBJ2-7, with 8 bases lining up with TRBD1. CDR3 length: 16 residues. Germline V gene lookup returns CDR1 SGHNT and CDR2 YYREEE (reference sequence). J lost 2 bases, V lost 0 bases, and 7 bases had no gene match. CDR3 sequence reads: CASSLGLGQVPYEQYF. The DNA for the CDR3 is TGTGCCAGCAGCTTGGGTTTGGGACAGGTGCCCTACGAGCAGTACTTC.

The J gene is TRBJ2-1, the V gene TRBV4-2, with D uncertain. V gave up 1 base and J gave up 7 bases, with 17 bases separating them. CDR1 and CDR2 from the germline V gene are LGHNA and YNFKEQ. The CDR3 contains 16 residues. The chain's CDR3 is CASSQAGRAARNEQFF. CDR3 nucleotides: TGTGCCAGCAGCCAAGCTGGCCGCGCGGCGAGGAATGAGCAGTTCTTC.

The CDR3 is CASSTPGLAGNEQFF. CDR3 DNA: TGTGCCAGCAGTACGCCGGGACTAGCGGGTAATGAGCAGTTCTTC. The chain couples TRBV27 to TRBJ2-1, with 12 bases matching TRBD2. CDR1 is MNHEY, CDR2 SMNVEV, per germline (reference sequence). This CDR3 has 15 residues. Trimming cost V 5 bases and J 7 bases; bases outside gene matches: 6.

The chain carries TRBV7-9 and TRBJ2-7; no clear D gene. Germline CDR1 reads SEHNR; CDR2 reads FQNEAQ (reference sequence). Trimming shortened V by 5 bases and J by 4 bases, and 15 bases separated the two germline ends. The CDR3 runs 14 residues. The CDR3 sequence: CASSPGSREYEQYF. CDR3 bases: TGTGCCAGCAGCCCCGGGTCGAGAGAGTACGAGCAGTACTTC.

The chain links TRBV4-3 to TRBJ1-2; D may be TRBD1 (5 bases). The CDR3 spans 15 residues. CDR1 and CDR2 from the germline V gene are LGHNA and YSLEER. The germline V and J ends were trimmed by 1 base and 4 bases, with 13 bases remaining between them. CDR3 loop: CASSQVPAGSYGYTF. The CDR3 DNA follows: TGCGCCAGCAGCCAAGTCCCCGCAGGGTCCTATGGCTACACCTTC.

The DNA of the CDR3 is TGCGCCAGCAGCTTGGCCGGGACAGGGGGCACCGGGGAGCTGTTTTTT. This codes for CASSLAGTGGTGELFF. V is TRBV5-1 and J is TRBJ2-2; 11 nucleotides align to TRBD1. Germline V gene sequence: CDR1 SGHRS, CDR2 YFSETQ. The CDR3 loop spans 16 amino acids. Trimming removed 0 bases from V and 4 bases from J; junction bases left unmatched: 2.

The V gene is TRBV30, the J gene TRBJ2-7, with D possibly being TRBD1 (5 bases). The CDR3 spans 14 residues. V lost 2 bases, J lost 3 bases, and 14 bases lay in between. The germline V gene encodes CDR1 GTSNPN and CDR2 SVGIG (reference sequence). The CDR3 is CAWSWQGGFYEQYF. The CDR3 DNA reads as TGTGCCTGGAGTTGGCAGGGTGGGTTCTACGAGCAGTACTTC.

V and J are TRBV6-5 and TRBJ2-7; 9 nucleotides match TRBD1. Per germline, CDR1 MNHEY and CDR2 SVGAGI. The CDR3 consists of 15 residues. J was trimmed by 2 bases and V by 0 bases; bases with no gene match: 2. In DNA form, the CDR3 reads TGTGCCAGCAGTTACTCTGGGACAGGGCCCTACGAGCAGTACTTC. Protein sequence: CASSYSGTGPYEQYF.

The chain combines TRBV30 with TRBJ2-7, with D hard to call. V was clipped by 2 bases and J by 7 bases, with 15 bases between them. This CDR3 contains 13 residues. Germline CDR1 reads GTSNPN; CDR2 reads SVGIG (reference sequence). CDR3 in DNA: TGTGCCTGGAGTCGGCGGACCCGGTCGGAGCAGTACTTC. It encodes CAWSRRTRSEQYF.

This CDR3 is CASSQDRGRAFF. The CDR3 nucleotides are TGTGCCAGCAGCCAAGATCGTGGGAGAGCTTTCTTT. The gene calls are TRBV14 and TRBJ1-1; D unresolved. The V end lost 0 bases, the J end lost 10 bases, and 9 bases lay between the germline ends. Per the germline V gene, CDR1 is SGHDN and CDR2 is FVKESK. This CDR3 is 12 amino acids long.

CDR3 region: CASNAKGGTYNEQFF. In nucleotides, the CDR3 is TGTGCCAGCAACGCTAAAGGGGGGACCTACAATGAGCAGTTCTTC. The V gene is TRBV2, the J gene TRBJ2-1; D is tentatively TRBD1 or TRBD2 (6 bases each). Trimming removed 7 bases from V and 2 bases from J, with 15 bases in between. The CDR3 sequence is 15 residues long. CDR1 is SNHLY and CDR2 is FYNNEI in the germline V gene.

The V and J genes are TRBV7-8 and TRBJ2-4, with D possibly matching TRBD2 (6 bases). This CDR3 is 14 amino acids long. CDR1 is SGHVS and CDR2 is FQNEAQ in the germline V gene. The V gene lost 4 bases and the J gene lost 9 bases, with 16 bases spanning the gap. CDR3 amino acids: CASSSLGLLSIQYF. The CDR3 DNA reads as TGTGCCAGCAGCTCCCTGGGACTTTTAAGCATTCAGTACTTC.

In DNA form, the CDR3 reads TGTGCCTGGAGTCCTACAGGGACGAACACCGGGGAGCTGTTTTTT. Amino acids: CAWSPTGTNTGELFF. This chain uses TRBV30 with TRBJ2-2, with D possibly being TRBD1 (6 bases). This CDR3 is 15 amino acids long. Germline CDR1 is GTSNPN and CDR2 is SVGIG (reference sequence). The V and J ends lost 2 bases and 0 bases respectively, with 10 bases between them.

This clone was observed a single time. CDR3 region: CASSSPGAPWGYTF. CDR3 coding DNA: TGTGCCAGCAGCTCCCCAGGGGCCCCGTGGGGCTACACCTTC. This chain joins TRBV7-8 and TRBJ1-2; maybe TRBD1 (6 bases). This CDR3 contains 14 residues. The ends were cut back, 4 bases at V and 8 bases at J, with 17 bases in the middle. Germline V gene data show CDR1 as SGHVS and CDR2 as FQNEAQ.

The chain uses TRBV4-3 and TRBJ2-2; D possibly corresponds to TRBD1 (5 bases). The CDR3 is 17 amino acids. Per germline, CDR1 LGHNA and CDR2 YSLEER. Between the trimmed V and J ends, which lost 1 base and 6 bases, there was a span of 18 bases. CDR3 protein: CASSQAPSGPRAGELFF. CDR3 bases: TGCGCCAGCAGCCAAGCCCCTTCCGGGCCCAGGGCCGGGGAGCTGTTTTTT.

J is TRBJ2-3 and V is TRBV6-6, with 7 bases identical to TRBD2. Germline V gene lookup returns CDR1 MNHNY and CDR2 SVGAGI (reference sequence). This CDR3 contains 15 residues. V lost 5 bases and J lost 10; bases outside the gene matches: 15. CDR3 nucleotides: TGTGCCAGCAGTCCCGTGGCGGGGTCGGGGGGAGCGCAGTATTTT. Amino acids: CASSPVAGSGGAQYF.

The chain joins TRBV15 to TRBJ1-2, with unresolved D. V was clipped by 0 bases and J by 3 bases, with 11 bases between them. The CDR3 spans 15 residues. Germline V lookup: CDR1 LNHNV, CDR2 YYDKDF (reference sequence). CDR3 sequence reads: CATSRDAGHYYGYTF. The CDR3 DNA is TGTGCCACCAGCAGAGATGCGGGCCACTACTATGGCTACACCTTC. Drawing the rest from reference TRBV15 and TRBJ1-2, the complete variable domain is DAMVIQNPRYQVTQFGKPVTLSCSQTLNHNVMYWYQQKSSQAPKLLFHYYDKDFNNEADTPDNFQSRRPNTSFCFLDIRSPGLGDTAMYLCATSRDAGHYYGYTFGSGTRLTVV.

The genes are TRBV30 and TRBJ1-1; D possibly corresponds to TRBD1 (6 bases). Looked up from germline, CDR1 is GTSNPN and CDR2 is SVGIG (reference sequence). CDR3 size: 14 residues. V lost 5 bases and J lost 1, with 14 bases in between. CDR3 sequence (DNA): TGTGCCTGGGATAGACAGGACTCGAACACTGAAGCTTTCTTT. Protein sequence: CAWDRQDSNTEAFF.

The genes are TRBV29-1 and TRBJ2-2, with D perhaps being TRBD1 or TRBD2 (6 bases each). Germline CDR1 and CDR2: SQVTM and ANQGSEA. V lost 0 bases to trimming and J lost 6 bases, with 8 bases between them. The CDR3 loop spans 13 amino acids. The CDR3 protein is CSVEERGAGELFF. The CDR3 DNA is TGCAGCGTTGAAGAGAGGGGGGCCGGGGAGCTGTTTTTT.

The rearrangement links TRBV27 to TRBJ1-2; D is uncertain. Germline loops: CDR1 MNHEY, CDR2 SMNVEV (reference sequence). V was pared by 6 bases and J by 4 bases, with 12 bases between. The CDR3 extends over 13 amino acids. Here the CDR3 reads CASSPDGSYGYTF. The CDR3, as DNA: TGTGCCAGCAGCCCCGACGGCAGCTATGGCTACACCTTC.